This T cell receptor (beta chain) was recovered during a study of control samples from healthy donors and cancer patients. Trimming removed 6 bases at V and 5 bases at J, with 18 bases between. Germline V gives CDR1 MNHEY, CDR2 SMNVEV (reference sequence). The CDR3 is 15 amino acids. Sequencing was performed with immunoSEQ multiplex PCR; in TCRdb, only in-frame clones are kept and a portion is missing. The profile shows over 70,000 clones, roughly nine tenths of them singletons. This clone has only a few counts. The specimen was PBMCs. The sequence was obtained from a woman aged 45-65 years with colorectal cancer. The gene calls are TRBV27 and TRBJ2-3; perhaps D is TRBD1 or TRBD2 (5 bases each). The CDR3 here is CASSPRLIQGDTQYF. The CDR3 DNA follows: TGTGCCAGCAGCCCAAGACTAATTCAGGGAGATACGCAGTATTTT.